A selection of T cell receptor beta chains follows, all from one sample in a study of blood T cell repertoires in COVID-19. Measured with immunoSEQ multiplex PCR; TCRdb has only the in-frame clones, and not every one. The sample records 130,000 or so clones, approximately 86% being singletons. The sample consisted of peripheral blood. These receptors were taken from a woman aged 60-75 years with acute or convalescent COVID-19. CDR3s include the opening cysteine and the closing phenylalanine or tryptophan. Fields, in order: clone size, D gene, J gene, V gene, CDR3 protein, CDR3 DNA. D genes are given only for firm matches. Where a row states a size, it is once, few, many or the class of an expanded clone; other rows omit it.

.	.	TRBJ1-5	TRBV14	CASSLDRSQPQHF	TGTGCCAGCAGCCTGGACAGAAGCCAGCCCCAGCATTTT
.	TRBD1	TRBJ2-3	TRBV7-3	CASSRTGADTQYF	TGTGCCAGCAGCAGGACAGGGGCAGATACGCAGTATTTT
.	TRBD1	TRBJ2-5	TRBV18	CASSPRGQGGETQYF	TGTGCCAGCTCCCCAAGGGGGCAGGGTGGAGAGACCCAGTACTTC
once	TRBD2	TRBJ2-1	TRBV11-3	CASSSRLAGGRNEQFF	TGTGCCAGCAGCTCCCGACTAGCGGGGGGCCGCAATGAGCAGTTCTTC
.	TRBD1	TRBJ1-6	TRBV6-2/TRBV6-3	CASSYSIGTGESYNSPLHF	TGTGCCAGCAGTTACTCGATCGGGACAGGGGAATCCTATAATTCACCCCTCCACTTT
.	TRBD1	TRBJ1-2	TRBV27	CASSFVRDRAIYGYTF	TGTGCCAGCAGCTTCGTCCGGGACAGAGCTATCTATGGCTACACCTTC
.	TRBD2	TRBJ2-3	TRBV7-8	CASSYSGGAADTQYF	TGTGCCAGCAGCTATAGCGGGGGAGCAGCAGATACGCAGTATTTT
.	TRBD1	TRBJ1-2	TRBV7-8	CASSGGTGGSYGYTF	TGTGCCAGCAGCGGAGGGACAGGGGGTTCGTATGGCTACACCTTC
.	TRBD2	TRBJ2-1	TRBV5-1	CASARGWSGGRYYNEQFF	TGCGCCAGCGCCCGGGGTTGGAGCGGGGGGCGATACTACAATGAGCAGTTCTTC
.	TRBD1	TRBJ1-3	TRBV5-4	CASSLGPGTASGNTIYF	TGTGCCAGCAGCTTGGGTCCCGGGACAGCCTCTGGAAACACCATATATTTT
.	.	TRBJ2-1	TRBV3-1/TRBV3-2	CASAEGQRFYNEQFF	TGTGCCAGCGCCGAAGGACAGAGATTCTACAATGAGCAGTTCTTC
.	TRBD1	TRBJ1-1	TRBV4-2	CASSLQDRGYTEAFF	TGTGCCAGCAGCCTCCAGGACAGGGGGTACACTGAAGCTTTCTTT
.	.	TRBJ2-3	TRBV13	CASSSLVSGVSTDTQYF	TGTGCCAGCAGCTCACTCGTTTCGGGGGTTAGCACAGATACGCAGTATTTT
.	TRBD2	TRBJ2-7	TRBV4-1	CASSQGATSGGVEQYF	TGCGCCAGCAGCCAAGGCGCGACTAGCGGGGGGGTCGAGCAGTACTTC